This is a list of T cell receptor beta chains from one sample in a study of neurological immune-mediated disorders. TCRdb reanalysed the 5' RACE reads using MiXCR and keeps one entry per CDR3 protein. The sample lists tens of thousands of distinct CDR3 sequences; about 12% were seen once. What was sequenced was PBMCs. Source of these receptors: a female donor in good health. The CDR3 runs from the conserved cysteine through the conserved F or W. The order of the fields is clone size, V gene, D gene, J gene, CDR3 protein, CDR3 DNA. The D gene is left open where the match is weak. Rows give clone size only sometimes, using once, few, many, or a class for an expanded clone.

many	TRBV21-1	-	TRBJ2-1	CASYDSGTHNEQFF	TGTGCCAGTTACGATAGCGGGACTCACAATGAGCAGTTCTTC
many	TRBV3-1	-	TRBJ1-6	CASSPRGPNSPLHF	TGTGCCAGCAGCCCTAGAGGTCCCAATTCACCCCTCCACTTT
many	TRBV11-2	TRBD2	TRBJ2-3	CASKRESGGLAEDTQYF	TGTGCCAGCAAACGGGAGAGCGGGGGGCTAGCGGAAGATACGCAGTATTTT
many	TRBV18	-	TRBJ1-2	CASSADRIYGYTF	TGTGCCAGCTCGGCGGACAGAATCTATGGCTACACCTTC
many	TRBV6-6	-	TRBJ1-1	CATFVHGGSTEAFF	TGTGCCACCTTCGTTCACGGTGGTAGCACTGAAGCTTTCTTT
-	TRBV21-1	-	TRBJ2-1	CASSKGQGPYNEQFF	TGTGCCAGCAGCAAGGGACAGGGACCCTACAATGAGCAGTTCTTC
-	TRBV5-1	-	TRBJ2-2	CASSAESNTGELFF	TGCGCCAGTTCAGCTGAGAGTAACACCGGGGAGCTGTTTTTT
many	TRBV20-1	-	TRBJ2-1	CSARGGREHEQFF	TGCAGTGCTAGAGGGGGGCGGGAGCATGAGCAGTTCTTC
many	TRBV5-1	TRBD2	TRBJ2-1	CASSLAPSGGSNEQFF	TGCGCCAGCAGCTTGGCCCCTAGCGGGGGTTCCAATGAGCAGTTCTTC
many	TRBV3-1	-	TRBJ2-4	CASSEVAAKNIQYF	TGTGCCAGCAGCGAGGTGGCGGCCAAAAACATTCAGTACTTC
many	TRBV29-1	-	TRBJ2-1	CSVEGGRNSYNEQFF	TGCAGCGTTGAAGGCGGCAGAAACTCCTACAATGAGCAGTTCTTC
many	TRBV9	-	TRBJ1-5	CASTGGQPQHF	TGTGCCAGCACGGGAGGTCAGCCCCAGCATTTT
many	TRBV12-3/TRBV12-4	-	TRBJ2-1	CASSLGAFSYNEQFF	TGTGCCAGCAGTTTGGGGGCCTTCTCCTACAATGAGCAGTTCTTC
many	TRBV20-1	-	TRBJ1-5	CSARAGGGSNQPQHF	TGCAGTGCTAGAGCTGGGGGCGGTAGCAATCAGCCCCAGCATTTT
many	TRBV7-9	TRBD2	TRBJ2-1	CASSSTGTSLQNEQFF	TGTGCCAGCAGCTCAACCGGGACTAGCCTACAGAATGAGCAGTTCTTC
many	TRBV6-7	TRBD2	TRBJ2-2	CASSLGLADRGELFF	TGTGCCAGCAGTCTGGGACTAGCGGACCGCGGGGAGCTGTTTTTT
many	TRBV3-1	-	TRBJ2-1	CASSQATGARDEQFF	TGTGCCAGCAGCCAAGCAACGGGGGCTCGCGATGAGCAGTTCTTC
many	TRBV6-1	-	TRBJ1-1	CASSVDSLNTEAFF	TGTGCCAGCAGTGTGGACAGCCTAAACACTGAAGCTTTCTTT
many	TRBV5-1	-	TRBJ1-3	CASSYDRNGNTIYF	TGCGCCAGCAGCTACGACAGGAATGGAAACACCATATATTTT
many	TRBV30	-	TRBJ2-6	CAWRSRAGGSGANVLTF	TGTGCCTGGAGAAGTAGGGCCGGGGGTTCTGGGGCCAACGTCCTGACTTTC
many	TRBV20-1	-	TRBJ1-3	CSARGDGRSGNTIYF	TGCAGTGCTAGAGGGGACGGACGCTCTGGAAACACCATATATTTT
many	TRBV21-1	-	TRBJ2-7	CASSKAGVGFVVGEQYF	TGTGCCAGCAGCAAAGCAGGAGTGGGTTTCGTCGTAGGCGAGCAGTACTTC